What follows describes a single T cell receptor beta chain. No antigen is known for it. These data originate in a study of CD8+CD57+ T cells in acquired aplastic anemia. General study points: A set of approximately 29 CD8+ CDR3 sequences was shared between patients and controls, and these sequences appeared highly expressed in patients.

Individuals selected for sequencing had exhibited CD8+CD57+ cell expansion on flow cytometry. Every patient presented with severe acquired aplastic anemia. V was shortened by 5 bases and J by 4 bases, with 13 bases between the two germline ends. The CDR3 covers 14 residues. Investigators profiled TCR beta VDJ and CDR3 from genomic DNA template. One entry per CDR3 protein results from TCRdb running MiXCR on the reads. The sample contains 150,000 to 200,000 distinct CDR3 sequences, 63% of which appear only once. The TCR comes from a human donor with aplastic anemia. What was sequenced was sorted CD4+, CD8+, or CD8+CD57+ T cells (not recorded which) from PBMCs. V and J are TRBV5-7 and TRBJ1-5; D not resolved. TRBV5-7 qualifies as an ORF whose function is uncertain. CDR3 DNA: TGTGCCAGCAGACAAGAGGGCGGTAATCAGCCCCAGCATTTT. This gives the protein CASRQEGGNQPQHF.